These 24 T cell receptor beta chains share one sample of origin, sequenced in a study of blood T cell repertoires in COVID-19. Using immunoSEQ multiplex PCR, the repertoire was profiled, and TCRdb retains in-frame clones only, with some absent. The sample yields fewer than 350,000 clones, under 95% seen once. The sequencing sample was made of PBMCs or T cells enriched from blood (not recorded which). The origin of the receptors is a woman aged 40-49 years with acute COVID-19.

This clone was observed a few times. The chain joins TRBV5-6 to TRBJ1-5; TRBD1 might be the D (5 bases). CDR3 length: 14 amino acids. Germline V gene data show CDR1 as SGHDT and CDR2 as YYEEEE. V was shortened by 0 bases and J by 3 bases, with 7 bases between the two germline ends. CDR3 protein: CASSLGQNNQPQHF. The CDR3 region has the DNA TGTGCCAGCAGCTTGGGACAGAACAATCAGCCCCAGCATTTT.

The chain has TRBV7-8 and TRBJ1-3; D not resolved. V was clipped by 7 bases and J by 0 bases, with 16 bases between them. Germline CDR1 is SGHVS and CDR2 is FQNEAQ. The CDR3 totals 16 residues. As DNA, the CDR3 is TGTGCCAGCACTCCGTCGCGGGGAGCCTCTGGAAACACCATATATTTT. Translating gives CASTPSRGASGNTIYF.

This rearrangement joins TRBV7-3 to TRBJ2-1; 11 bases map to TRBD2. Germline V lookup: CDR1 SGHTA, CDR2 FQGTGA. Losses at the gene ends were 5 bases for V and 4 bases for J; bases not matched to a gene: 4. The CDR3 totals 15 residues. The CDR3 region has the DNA TGTGCCAGCAGCCTAGGGACTAGCGGTTACAATGAGCAGTTCTTC. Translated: CASSLGTSGYNEQFF. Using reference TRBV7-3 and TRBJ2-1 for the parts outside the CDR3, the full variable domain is GAGVSQTPSNKVTEKGKYVELRCDPISGHTALYWYRQSLGQGPEFLIYFQGTGAADDSGLPNDRFFAVRPEGSVSTLKIQRTERGDSAVYLCASSLGTSGYNEQFFGPGTRLTVL.

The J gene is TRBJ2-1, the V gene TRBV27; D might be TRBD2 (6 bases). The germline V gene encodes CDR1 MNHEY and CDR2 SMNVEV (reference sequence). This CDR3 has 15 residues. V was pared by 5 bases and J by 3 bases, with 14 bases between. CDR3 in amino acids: CASSPTSTLYNEQFF. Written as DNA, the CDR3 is TGTGCCAGCAGTCCCACTAGCACCCTCTACAATGAGCAGTTCTTC.

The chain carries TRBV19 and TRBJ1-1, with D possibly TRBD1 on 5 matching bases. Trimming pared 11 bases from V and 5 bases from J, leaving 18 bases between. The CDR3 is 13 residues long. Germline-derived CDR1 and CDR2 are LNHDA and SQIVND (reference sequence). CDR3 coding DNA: TGTGCCTCCCGGCGGCAGGGAAGGACTGAAGCTTTCTTT. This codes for CASRRQGRTEAFF.

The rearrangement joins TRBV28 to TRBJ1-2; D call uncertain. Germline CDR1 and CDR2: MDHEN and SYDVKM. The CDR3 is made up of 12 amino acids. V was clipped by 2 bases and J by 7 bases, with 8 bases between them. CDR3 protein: CASSLGPGGYTF. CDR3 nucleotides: TGTGCCAGCAGTTTAGGCCCAGGTGGCTACACCTTC.

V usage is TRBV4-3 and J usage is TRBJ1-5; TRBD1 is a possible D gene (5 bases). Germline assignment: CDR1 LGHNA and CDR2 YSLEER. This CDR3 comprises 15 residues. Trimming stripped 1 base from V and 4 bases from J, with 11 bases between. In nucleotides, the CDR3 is TGCGCCAGCAGCCAAGCCTGGGGGGATAATCAGCCCCAGCATTTT. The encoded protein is CASSQAWGDNQPQHF.

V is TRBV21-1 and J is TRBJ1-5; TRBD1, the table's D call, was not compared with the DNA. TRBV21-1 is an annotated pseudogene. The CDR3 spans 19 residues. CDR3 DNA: TGTGCCAGCAGCAGGGGCTCTTCCGGACAGACTTATAGCAATCAGCCCCAGCATTTT. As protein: CASSRGSSGQTYSNQPQHF.

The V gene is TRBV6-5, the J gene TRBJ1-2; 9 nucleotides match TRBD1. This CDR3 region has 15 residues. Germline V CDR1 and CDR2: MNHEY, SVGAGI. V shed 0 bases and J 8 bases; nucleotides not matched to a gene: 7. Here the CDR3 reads CASSYSNRGLTGYTF. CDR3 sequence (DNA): TGTGCCAGCAGTTACTCTAACAGGGGGCTTACCGGCTACACCTTC.

For the CDR3, the DNA is TGTGCCAGCGCCTCCGGGGACACCAGAGGGTATGGCTACACCTTC. As protein: CASASGDTRGYGYTF. The gene calls are TRBV7-2 and TRBJ1-2; D is perhaps TRBD1 (6 bases). The germline V and J ends were trimmed by 8 bases and 5 bases, with 21 bases remaining between them. In germline, CDR1 is SGHTA, CDR2 FQGNSA. This CDR3 has 15 amino acids.

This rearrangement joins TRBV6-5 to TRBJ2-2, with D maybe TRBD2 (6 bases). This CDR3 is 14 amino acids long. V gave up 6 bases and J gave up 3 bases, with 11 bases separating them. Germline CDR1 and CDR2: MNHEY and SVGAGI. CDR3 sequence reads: CASRVWRDTGELFF. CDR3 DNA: TGTGCCAGCAGGGTTTGGAGGGACACCGGGGAGCTGTTTTTT.

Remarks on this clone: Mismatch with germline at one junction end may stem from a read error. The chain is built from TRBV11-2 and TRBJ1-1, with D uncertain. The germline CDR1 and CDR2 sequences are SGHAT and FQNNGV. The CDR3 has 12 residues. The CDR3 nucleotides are TGTGCCAGCAGCCACAACCCCCGAGTCGGGGTCTTT. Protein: CASSHNPRVGVF.

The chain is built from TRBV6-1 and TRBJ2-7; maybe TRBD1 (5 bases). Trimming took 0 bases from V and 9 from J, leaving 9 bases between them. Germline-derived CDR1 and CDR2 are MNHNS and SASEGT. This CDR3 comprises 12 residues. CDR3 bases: TGTGCCAGCAGTGAAGCAGGGGTGGTGCAGTACTTC. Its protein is CASSEAGVVQYF.

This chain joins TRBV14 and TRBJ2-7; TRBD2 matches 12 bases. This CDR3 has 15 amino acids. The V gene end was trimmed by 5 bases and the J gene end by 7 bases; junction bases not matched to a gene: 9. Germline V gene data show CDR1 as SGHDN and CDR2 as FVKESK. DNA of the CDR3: TGTGCCAGCAGCTTAAGACTAGCGGGGGCGGAGGAGCAGTACTTC. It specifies CASSLRLAGAEEQYF.

CDR3 protein: CASSRTGGPYEQYF. The CDR3 DNA reads as TGTGCCAGCAGTAGGACAGGGGGCCCCTACGAGCAGTACTTC. V usage is TRBV5-4 and J usage is TRBJ2-7, with TRBD1 matching 11 bases. V trimming: 5 bases; J trimming: 2 bases; junction bases outside the gene matches: 3. CDR3 size: 14 residues. Germline assignment: CDR1 SGHNT and CDR2 YYREEE (reference sequence).

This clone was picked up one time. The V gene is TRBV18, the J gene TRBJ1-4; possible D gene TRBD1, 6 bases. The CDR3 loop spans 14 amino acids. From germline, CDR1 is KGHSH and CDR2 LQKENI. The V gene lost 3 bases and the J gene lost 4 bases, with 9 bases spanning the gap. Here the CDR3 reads CASSPDRSNEKLFF. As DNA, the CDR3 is TGTGCCAGCTCACCTGACAGGAGTAATGAAAAACTGTTTTTT.

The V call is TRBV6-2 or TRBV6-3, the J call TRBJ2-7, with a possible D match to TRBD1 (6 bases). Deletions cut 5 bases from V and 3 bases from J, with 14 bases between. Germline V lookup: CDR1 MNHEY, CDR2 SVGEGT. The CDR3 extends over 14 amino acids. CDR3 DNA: TGTGCCAGCAGTGCCAGGGGTCTAGGCTACGAGCAGTACTTC. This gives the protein CASSARGLGYEQYF.

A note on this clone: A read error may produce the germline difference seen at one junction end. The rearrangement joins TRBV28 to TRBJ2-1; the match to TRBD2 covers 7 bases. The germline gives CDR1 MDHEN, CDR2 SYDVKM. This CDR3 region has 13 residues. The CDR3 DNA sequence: TGTGCCAGCAGTTTAGGGAGGGTTTTGTTTAGGATCTTC. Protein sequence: CASSLGRVLFRIF.

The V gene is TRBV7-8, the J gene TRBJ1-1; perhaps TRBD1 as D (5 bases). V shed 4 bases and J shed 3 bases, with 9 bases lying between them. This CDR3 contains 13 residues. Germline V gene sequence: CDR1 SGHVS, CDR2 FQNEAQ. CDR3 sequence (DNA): TGTGCCAGCAGCTCTCAGGGTTACACTGAAGCTTTCTTT. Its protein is CASSSQGYTEAFF.

CDR3 DNA sequence: TGTGCCAGTAGTATAAACAGGGGTGGTGGAAACACCATATATTTT. It is translated as CASSINRGGGNTIYF. This chain joins TRBV19 and TRBJ1-3, with 7 bases lining up with TRBD1. Germline V gene sequence: CDR1 LNHDA, CDR2 SQIVND (reference sequence). The CDR3 loop spans 15 amino acids. After removal of 2 bases from V and 3 bases from J, the junction contained 4 bases not matched to a gene.

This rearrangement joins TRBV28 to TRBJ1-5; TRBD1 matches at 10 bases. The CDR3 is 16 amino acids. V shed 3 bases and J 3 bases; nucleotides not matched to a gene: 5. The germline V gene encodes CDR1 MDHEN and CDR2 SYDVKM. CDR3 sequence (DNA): TGTGCCAGCAGTTTGCGTGACAGGGGGCACAATCAGCCCCAGCATTTT. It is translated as CASSLRDRGHNQPQHF.

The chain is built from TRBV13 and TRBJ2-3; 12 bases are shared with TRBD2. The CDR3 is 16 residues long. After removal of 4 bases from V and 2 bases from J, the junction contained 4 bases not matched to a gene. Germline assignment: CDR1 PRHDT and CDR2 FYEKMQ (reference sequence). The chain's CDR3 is CASSSGLAGNTDTQYF. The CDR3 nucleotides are TGTGCCAGCAGCTCAGGACTAGCGGGGAACACAGATACGCAGTATTTT.

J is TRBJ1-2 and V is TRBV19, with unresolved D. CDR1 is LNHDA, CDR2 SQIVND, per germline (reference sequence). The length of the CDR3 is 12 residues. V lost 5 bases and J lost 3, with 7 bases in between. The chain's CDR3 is CASSRQDYGYTF. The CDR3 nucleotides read TGTGCCAGTAGTCGACAAGACTATGGCTACACCTTC.

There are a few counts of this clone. CDR3 amino acids: CASSPVVEQFF. CDR3 coding DNA: TGTGCCAGCAGCCCCGTAGTTGAGCAGTTCTTC. The chain recombines TRBV7-9 with TRBJ2-1; D gene ambiguous. The CDR3 totals 11 residues. Trimming cost V 5 bases and J 9 bases, with 8 bases left between them. The germline CDR1 and CDR2 sequences are SEHNR and FQNEAQ (reference sequence).